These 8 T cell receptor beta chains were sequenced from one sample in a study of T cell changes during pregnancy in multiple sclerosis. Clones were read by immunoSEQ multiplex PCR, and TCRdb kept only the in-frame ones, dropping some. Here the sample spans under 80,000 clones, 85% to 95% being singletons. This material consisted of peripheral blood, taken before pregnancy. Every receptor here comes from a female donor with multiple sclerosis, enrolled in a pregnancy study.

The CDR3 coding sequence is TGTGCCAGCAATACTTGGACTAGCACTAGTTCAGATACGCAGTATTTT. This codes for CASNTWTSTSSDTQYF. V gene TRBV6-4 combines with J gene TRBJ2-3; 8 positions agree with TRBD2. V lost 7 bases to trimming and J lost 4 bases; unmatched junction nucleotides: 13. CDR3 length: 16 residues. Germline values: CDR1 MRHNA, CDR2 SNTAGT.

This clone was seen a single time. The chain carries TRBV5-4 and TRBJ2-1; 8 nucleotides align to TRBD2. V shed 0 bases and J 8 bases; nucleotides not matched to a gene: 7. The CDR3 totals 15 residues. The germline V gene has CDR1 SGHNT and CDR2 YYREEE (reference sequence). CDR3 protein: CASSLEGTSLDEQFF. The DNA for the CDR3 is TGTGCCAGCAGCTTGGAGGGGACTAGTCTGGATGAGCAGTTCTTC. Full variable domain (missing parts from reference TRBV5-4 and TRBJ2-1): ETGVTQSPTHLIKTRGQQVTLRCSSQSGHNTVSWYQQALGQGPQFIFQYYREEENGRGNFPPRFSGLQFPNYSSELNVNALELDDSALYLCASSLEGTSLDEQFFGPGTRLTVL.

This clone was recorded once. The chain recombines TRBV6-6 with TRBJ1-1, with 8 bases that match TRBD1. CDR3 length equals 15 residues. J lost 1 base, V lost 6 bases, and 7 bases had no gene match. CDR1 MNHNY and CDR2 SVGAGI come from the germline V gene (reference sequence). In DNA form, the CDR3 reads TGTGCCAGCAGCCTATTCGGGACAGGGAACACTGAAGCTTTCTTT. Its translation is CASSLFGTGNTEAFF.

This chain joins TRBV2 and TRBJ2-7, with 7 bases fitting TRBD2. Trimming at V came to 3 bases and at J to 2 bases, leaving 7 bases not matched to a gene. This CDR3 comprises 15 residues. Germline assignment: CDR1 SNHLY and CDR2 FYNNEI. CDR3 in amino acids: CASSDGGSSTYEQYF. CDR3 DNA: TGTGCCAGCAGTGATGGCGGGAGTAGTACCTACGAGCAGTACTTC.

Here the CDR3 DNA reads TGTGCCAGTAGTACCGGGACAGGGCGTCCTAACTATGGCTACACCTTC. Amino acid sequence: CASSTGTGRPNYGYTF. The chain joins TRBV19 to TRBJ1-2; the match to TRBD1 covers 9 bases. Germline CDR1 is LNHDA and CDR2 is SQIVND (reference sequence). CDR3 size: 16 residues. Trimming removed 4 bases from V and 0 bases from J; junction bases left unmatched: 6.

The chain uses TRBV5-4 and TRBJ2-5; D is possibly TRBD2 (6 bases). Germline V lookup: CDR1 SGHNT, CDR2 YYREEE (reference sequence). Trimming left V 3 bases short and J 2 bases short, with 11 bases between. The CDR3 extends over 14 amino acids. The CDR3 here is CASSSWTTQETQYF. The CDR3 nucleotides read TGTGCCAGCAGCTCCTGGACTACACAAGAGACCCAGTACTTC.

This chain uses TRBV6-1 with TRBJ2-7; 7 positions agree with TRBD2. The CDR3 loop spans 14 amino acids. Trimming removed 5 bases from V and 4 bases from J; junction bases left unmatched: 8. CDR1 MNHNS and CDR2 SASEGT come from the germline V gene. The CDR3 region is CASSTHPSGYEQYF. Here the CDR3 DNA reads TGTGCCAGCAGTACACACCCTAGCGGTTACGAGCAGTACTTC.

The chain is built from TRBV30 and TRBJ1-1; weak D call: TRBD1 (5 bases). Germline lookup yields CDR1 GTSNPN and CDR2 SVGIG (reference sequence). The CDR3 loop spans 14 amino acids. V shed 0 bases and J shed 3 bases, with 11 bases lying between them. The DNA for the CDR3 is TGTGCCTGGAGTGTCCGGGGGACGGACACTGAAGCTTTCTTT. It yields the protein CAWSVRGTDTEAFF. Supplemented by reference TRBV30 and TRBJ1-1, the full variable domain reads SQTIHQWPATLVQPVGSPLSLECTVEGTSNPNLYWYRQAAGRGLQLLFYSVGIGQISSEVPQNLSASRPQDRQFILSSKKLLLSDSGFYLCAWSVRGTDTEAFFGQGTRLTVV.